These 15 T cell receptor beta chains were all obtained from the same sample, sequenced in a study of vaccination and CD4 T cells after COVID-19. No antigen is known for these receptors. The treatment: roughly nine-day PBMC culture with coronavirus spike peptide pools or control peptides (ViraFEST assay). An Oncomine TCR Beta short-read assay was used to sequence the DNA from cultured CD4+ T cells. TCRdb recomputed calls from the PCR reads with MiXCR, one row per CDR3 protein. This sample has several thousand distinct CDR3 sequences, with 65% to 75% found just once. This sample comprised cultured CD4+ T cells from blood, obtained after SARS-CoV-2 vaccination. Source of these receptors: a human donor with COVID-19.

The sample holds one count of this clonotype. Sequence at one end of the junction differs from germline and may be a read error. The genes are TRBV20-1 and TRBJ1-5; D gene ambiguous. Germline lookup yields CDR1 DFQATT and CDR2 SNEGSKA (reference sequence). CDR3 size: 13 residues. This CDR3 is CSATPGSNQPQHF. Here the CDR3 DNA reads TGCAGCGCTACACCGGGGAGCAATCAGCCCCAGCATTTT.

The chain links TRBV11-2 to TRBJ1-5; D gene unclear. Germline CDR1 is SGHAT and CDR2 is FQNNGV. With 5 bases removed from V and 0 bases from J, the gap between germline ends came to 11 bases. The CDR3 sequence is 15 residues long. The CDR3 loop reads CASSPGEVSNQPQHF. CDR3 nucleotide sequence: TGTGCCAGCAGCCCCGGAGAGGTTAGCAATCAGCCCCAGCATTTT.

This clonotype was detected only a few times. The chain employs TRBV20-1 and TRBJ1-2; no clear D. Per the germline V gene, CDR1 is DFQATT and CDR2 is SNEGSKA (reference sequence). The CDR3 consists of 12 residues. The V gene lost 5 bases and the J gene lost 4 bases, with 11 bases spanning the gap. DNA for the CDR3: TGCAGTGCTCTCCTAGGAGGCTATGGCTACACCTTC. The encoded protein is CSALLGGYGYTF.

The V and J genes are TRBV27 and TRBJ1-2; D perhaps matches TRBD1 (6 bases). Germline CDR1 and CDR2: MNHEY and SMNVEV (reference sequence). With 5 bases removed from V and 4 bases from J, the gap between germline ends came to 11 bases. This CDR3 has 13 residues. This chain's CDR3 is CASSPDRTYGYTF. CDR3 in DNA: TGTGCCAGCAGTCCAGACAGGACCTATGGCTACACCTTC.

The CDR3: CASRHTGGAFNQPQHF. The CDR3 DNA is TGTGCCAGCAGACACACAGGGGGCGCGTTCAATCAGCCCCAGCATTTT. V usage is TRBV27 and J usage is TRBJ1-5; the match to TRBD1 covers 9 bases. The CDR3 loop spans 16 amino acids. Germline-derived CDR1 and CDR2 are MNHEY and SMNVEV (reference sequence). V trimming: 6 bases; J trimming: 3 bases; junction bases outside the gene matches: 9.

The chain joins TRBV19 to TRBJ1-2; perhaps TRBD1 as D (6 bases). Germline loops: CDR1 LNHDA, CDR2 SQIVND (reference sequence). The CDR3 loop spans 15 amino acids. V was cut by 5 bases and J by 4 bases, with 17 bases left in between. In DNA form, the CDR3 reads TGTGCCAGTAGTGTGAGACAGGTGGATAGCTATGGCTACACCTTC. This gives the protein CASSVRQVDSYGYTF.

CDR3 in amino acids: CASSYSWGQNTEAFF. The CDR3 DNA follows: TGTGCCAGCAGTTATTCGTGGGGTCAGAACACTGAAGCTTTCTTT. This chain links TRBV6-5 with TRBJ1-1; D uncertain. The CDR3 has 15 amino acids. Germline loops: CDR1 MNHEY, CDR2 SVGAGI. Trimming pared 3 bases from V and 1 base from J, leaving 12 bases between.

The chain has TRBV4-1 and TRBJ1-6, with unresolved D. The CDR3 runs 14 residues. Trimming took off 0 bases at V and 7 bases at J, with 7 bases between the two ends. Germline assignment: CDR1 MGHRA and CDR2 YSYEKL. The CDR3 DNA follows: TGCGCCAGCAGCCAAGACGGCACCAATTCACCCCTCCACTTT. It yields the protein CASSQDGTNSPLHF.

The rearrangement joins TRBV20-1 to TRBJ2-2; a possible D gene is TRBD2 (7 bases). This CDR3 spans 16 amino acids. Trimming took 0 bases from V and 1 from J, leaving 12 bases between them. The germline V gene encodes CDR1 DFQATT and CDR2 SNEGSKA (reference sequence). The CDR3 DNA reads TGCAGTGCTAGAGATCCGAGGGGGGGGAACACCGGGGAGCTGTTTTTT. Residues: CSARDPRGGNTGELFF.

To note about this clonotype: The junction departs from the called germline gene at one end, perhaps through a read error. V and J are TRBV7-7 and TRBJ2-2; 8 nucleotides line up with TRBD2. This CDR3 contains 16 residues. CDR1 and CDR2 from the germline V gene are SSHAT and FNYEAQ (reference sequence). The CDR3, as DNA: TGTGCTAGCAGCTTCATCGCGGGGGGCGCCGGCGGGGAGCTGTTTTTT. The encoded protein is CASSFIAGGAGGELFF.

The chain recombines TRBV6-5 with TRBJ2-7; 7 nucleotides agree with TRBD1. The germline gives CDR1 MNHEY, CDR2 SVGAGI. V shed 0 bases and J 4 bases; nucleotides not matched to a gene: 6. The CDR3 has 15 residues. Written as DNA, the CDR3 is TGTGCCAGCAGTTACTCGTGGAAGGGGGCTTACGAGCAGTACTTC. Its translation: CASSYSWKGAYEQYF.

This CDR3 is CSATRGAAYNEQFF. The CDR3 DNA reads TGCAGTGCAACACGGGGGGCCGCCTACAATGAGCAGTTCTTC. The V gene is TRBV20-1, the J gene TRBJ2-1; D possibly corresponds to TRBD2 (7 bases). CDR1 is DFQATT, CDR2 SNEGSKA, per germline (reference sequence). This CDR3 spans 14 amino acids. Trimming took 6 bases from V and 2 from J, leaving 14 bases between them.

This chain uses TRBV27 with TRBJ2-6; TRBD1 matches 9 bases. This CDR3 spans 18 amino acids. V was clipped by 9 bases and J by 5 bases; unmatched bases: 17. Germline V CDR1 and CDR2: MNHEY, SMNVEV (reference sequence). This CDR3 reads CASSSRGDRALRANVLTF. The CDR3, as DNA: TGTGCCAGTAGCTCCAGGGGGGACAGGGCTCTTAGGGCCAACGTCCTGACTTTC. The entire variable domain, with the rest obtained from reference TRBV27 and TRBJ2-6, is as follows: EAQVTQNPRYLITVTGKKLTVTCSQNMNHEYMSWYRQDPGLGLRQIYYSMNVEVTDKGDVPEGYKVSRKEKRNFPLILESPSPNQTSLYFCASSSRGDRALRANVLTFGAGSRLTVL.

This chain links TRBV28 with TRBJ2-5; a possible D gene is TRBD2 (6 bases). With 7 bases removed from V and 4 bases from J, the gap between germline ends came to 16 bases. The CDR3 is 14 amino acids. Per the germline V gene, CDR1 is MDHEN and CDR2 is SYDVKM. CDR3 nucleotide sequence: TGTGCCAGCACCCGGAGGGGTATGAGAGAGACCCAGTACTTC. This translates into CASTRRGMRETQYF.

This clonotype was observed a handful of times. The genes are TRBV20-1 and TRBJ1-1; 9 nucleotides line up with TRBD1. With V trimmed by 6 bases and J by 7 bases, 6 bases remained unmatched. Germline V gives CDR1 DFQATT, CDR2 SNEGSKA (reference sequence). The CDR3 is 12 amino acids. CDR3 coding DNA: TGCAGTGCCCACAGGGGGCGTGATGAAGCTTTCTTT. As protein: CSAHRGRDEAFF.